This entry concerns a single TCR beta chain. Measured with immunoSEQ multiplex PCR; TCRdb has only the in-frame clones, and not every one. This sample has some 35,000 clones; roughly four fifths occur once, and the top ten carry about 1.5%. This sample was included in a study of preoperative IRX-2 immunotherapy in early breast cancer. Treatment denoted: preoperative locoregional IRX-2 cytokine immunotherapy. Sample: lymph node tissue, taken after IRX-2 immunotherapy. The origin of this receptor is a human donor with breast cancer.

CDR3 sequence (DNA): TGTGCCAGCAGAACTTTCGGGGAAGTCACTAACTATGGCTACACCTTC. It encodes CASRTFGEVTNYGYTF. This chain joins TRBV6-8 and TRBJ1-2; D ambiguous. CDR1 is MNHGY and CDR2 is SAAAGT in the germline V gene. This CDR3 is built from 16 residues. Trimming shortened V by 6 bases and J by 0 bases, and 17 bases separated the two germline ends.